These 19 T cell receptor beta chains originate from one sample sequenced in a study of shared clonotypes between healthy human individuals. Terminally differentiated effector memory CD45RA+ cells were excluded from the naive CD8 cells, which were CD45RO-negative and positively selected for CCR7. The repertoire was sequenced with immunoSEQ multiplex PCR; TCRdb's copy has only in-frame clones and lacks some. The sample holds about 2 million clones; about 95% are singletons and the top ten take 1% to 1.5%. Input material: naive CD8+ T cells sorted from blood. These receptors came from a man aged 18 to 35 in good health.

J is TRBJ2-1 and V is TRBV27; 10 bases agree with TRBD1. CDR1 is MNHEY, CDR2 SMNVEV, per germline (reference sequence). V dropped 4 bases and J dropped 0; count of bases not matched to a gene: 3. This CDR3 spans 16 amino acids. In nucleotides, the CDR3 is TGTGCCAGCAGTTCAAGGACAGGGGGCTCCTACAATGAGCAGTTCTTC. This gives the protein CASSSRTGGSYNEQFF.

This chain links TRBV7-6 with TRBJ2-7; 7 bases are shared with TRBD1. CDR3 size: 15 residues. Unmatched junction bases numbered 6, after V lost 2 bases and J lost 2 bases. CDR1 and CDR2 (germline): SGHVS, FNYEAQ. Here the CDR3 reads CASSLMGDSPYEQYF. CDR3 bases: TGTGCCAGCAGCTTAATGGGGGACAGTCCCTACGAGCAGTACTTC.

Here the CDR3 DNA reads TGTGCCAGCAGTTCCGTGCCGGGACAGAGCGACAATGAGCAGTTCTTC. Encoded protein: CASSSVPGQSDNEQFF. This chain joins TRBV27 and TRBJ2-1; TRBD1 matches at 7 bases. Losses at the gene ends were 4 bases for V and 5 bases for J; bases not matched to a gene: 11. In germline, CDR1 is MNHEY, CDR2 SMNVEV (reference sequence). CDR3 size: 16 residues.

The rearrangement joins TRBV4-1 to TRBJ1-2, with a weak D call TRBD1 (5 bases). CDR3 size: 15 residues. Trimming removed 0 bases from V and 4 bases from J, with 12 bases in between. CDR1 is MGHRA, CDR2 YSYEKL, per germline. CDR3 in amino acids: CASSQEVTGSYGYTF. CDR3 bases: TGCGCCAGCAGCCAAGAAGTAACAGGAAGCTATGGCTACACCTTC.

V usage is TRBV7-9 and J usage is TRBJ1-4; perhaps TRBD1 as D (6 bases). Germline V lookup: CDR1 SEHNR, CDR2 FQNEAQ (reference sequence). V lost 1 base to trimming and J lost 5 bases, with 11 bases between them. This CDR3 comprises 15 residues. This CDR3 is CASSLVGGENEKLFF. The CDR3 DNA follows: TGTGCCAGCAGCTTAGTGGGGGGCGAGAATGAAAAACTGTTTTTT.

In this sample, this clone turned up once. The chain joins TRBV9 to TRBJ1-1; D is unresolved. Germline CDR1 reads SGDLS; CDR2 reads YYNGEE. V was shortened by 1 base and J by 1 base, with 5 bases between the two germline ends. CDR3 length: 13 residues. The CDR3 DNA follows: TGTGCCAGCAGCGTACGTCAGAACACTGAAGCTTTCTTT. This gives the protein CASSVRQNTEAFF.

The chain links TRBV4-1 to TRBJ2-5; 9 nucleotides agree with TRBD1. The CDR3 is made up of 16 amino acids. The germline V gene has CDR1 MGHRA and CDR2 YSYEKL. The V gene end was trimmed by 6 bases and the J gene end by 4 bases; junction bases not matched to a gene: 12. CDR3 loop: CASSPPDRGIGETQYF. The CDR3 DNA is TGCGCCAGCAGTCCCCCAGACAGGGGGATCGGAGAGACCCAGTACTTC.

This clone came up once. J is TRBJ1-1 and V is TRBV29-1; D possibly corresponds to TRBD1 (5 bases). This CDR3 is 10 amino acids long. Trimming took 5 bases from V and 10 from J, leaving 11 bases between them. Germline V gives CDR1 SQVTM, CDR2 ANQGSEA. The CDR3 sequence: CSVIRDVAFF. In DNA, the CDR3 is TGCAGCGTTATCAGGGACGTAGCTTTCTTT.

The V call is TRBV19, the J call TRBJ1-4, with D perhaps TRBD1 (6 bases). Trimming removed 3 bases from V and 0 bases from J, with 11 bases in between. This CDR3 contains 16 residues. Germline CDR1 LNHDA, CDR2 SQIVND (reference sequence). For the CDR3, the DNA is TGTGCCAGTAGTATCGCCAGGGGCGCAACTAATGAAAAACTGTTTTTT. Its translation is CASSIARGATNEKLFF.

The rearrangement uses TRBV6-1 and TRBJ2-7; D is ambiguous. With 7 bases removed from V and 7 bases from J, the gap between germline ends came to 11 bases. CDR1 is MNHNS, CDR2 SASEGT, per germline. The CDR3 loop spans 11 amino acids. The CDR3 DNA sequence: TGTGCCAGCAAGGACGCGTGGGAGCAGTACTTC. It encodes CASKDAWEQYF.

The chain uses TRBV13 and TRBJ2-1; possibly TRBD1 for D (6 bases). Germline values: CDR1 PRHDT, CDR2 FYEKMQ (reference sequence). The ends were cut back, 8 bases at V and 6 bases at J, with 11 bases in the middle. This CDR3 contains 12 residues. Written as DNA, the CDR3 is TGTGCCAGCTCCCAAGGGGGCAATGAGCAGTTCTTC. Protein product: CASSQGGNEQFF.

The V gene is TRBV7-8, the J gene TRBJ2-5; D is undetermined. CDR1 is SGHVS, CDR2 FQNEAQ, per germline. Trimming took 5 bases from V and 1 from J, leaving 14 bases between them. The CDR3 extends over 15 amino acids. CDR3 nucleotide sequence: TGTGCCAGCAGCCCTCCGACAATCAGCCAAGAGACCCAGTACTTC. This encodes CASSPPTISQETQYF.

V gene TRBV9 combines with J gene TRBJ1-2, with D maybe TRBD1 (5 bases). This CDR3 is built from 15 residues. CDR1 and CDR2 from the germline V gene are SGDLS and YYNGEE. Trimming cost V 3 bases and J 8 bases, with 20 bases left between them. The CDR3 loop is CASSERIQEPGGYTF. CDR3 bases: TGTGCCAGCAGCGAGAGGATACAGGAGCCGGGAGGCTACACCTTC.

CDR3 region: CASSPSTGEENQPQHF. CDR3 nucleotide sequence: TGTGCCAGCAGCCCTTCTACGGGGGAAGAGAATCAGCCCCAGCATTTT. This chain joins TRBV27 and TRBJ1-5, with a tentative D call TRBD1 (5 bases). The CDR3 is made up of 16 amino acids. Trimming removed 6 bases at V and 4 bases at J, with 19 bases between. The germline CDR1 and CDR2 sequences are MNHEY and SMNVEV (reference sequence).

The chain is built from TRBV9 and TRBJ1-1, with D possibly matching TRBD1 (6 bases). The CDR3 has 14 amino acids. Trimming stripped 3 bases from V and 1 base from J, with 10 bases between. Germline CDR1 and CDR2: SGDLS and YYNGEE. Written as DNA, the CDR3 is TGTGCCAGCAGCGAGGGACACGGGAACACTGAAGCTTTCTTT. It specifies CASSEGHGNTEAFF.

The chain combines TRBV6-5 with TRBJ2-7; D gene uncertain. The CDR3 length is 14 residues. V was pared by 0 bases and J by 0 bases, with 6 bases between. Looked up from germline, CDR1 is MNHEY and CDR2 is SVGAGI. CDR3 DNA sequence: TGTGCCAGCAGTTACTCGTATCCCTCCTACGAGCAGTACTTC. Amino acid sequence: CASSYSYPSYEQYF.

For this clone: In the same sample, other DNA sequences code for this CDR3. This chain joins TRBV4-1 and TRBJ1-1; D call uncertain. Trimming took off 1 base at V and 0 bases at J, with 3 bases between the two ends. The germline CDR1 and CDR2 sequences are MGHRA and YSYEKL. The CDR3 covers 13 residues. CDR3 bases: TGCGCCAGCAGCCAAGGAGTGAACACTGAAGCTTTCTTT. Translation gives CASSQGVNTEAFF.

The CDR3 DNA is TGTGCCAGTAGTAATTGGGGAGTTAATCAGCCCCAGCATTTT. Translation: CASSNWGVNQPQHF. The V call is TRBV19, the J call TRBJ1-5; no clear D gene. Deletions cut 4 bases from V and 4 bases from J, with 11 bases between. CDR3 length: 14 residues. The germline CDR1 and CDR2 sequences are LNHDA and SQIVND (reference sequence). Using reference TRBV19 and TRBJ1-5 for the parts outside the CDR3, the full variable domain is DGGITQSPKYLFRKEGQNVTLSCEQNLNHDAMYWYRQDPGQGLRLIYYSQIVNDFQKGDIAEGYSVSREKKESFPLTVTSAQKNPTAFYLCASSNWGVNQPQHFGDGTRLSIL.

This chain uses TRBV27 with TRBJ1-4, with TRBD1 matching over 7 bases. Germline values: CDR1 MNHEY, CDR2 SMNVEV (reference sequence). The CDR3 consists of 17 residues. The trim removed 0 bases at V and 5 bases at J, leaving 9 bases unmatched. The chain's CDR3 is CASSLSGPGTENEKLFF. The CDR3 DNA sequence: TGTGCCAGCAGTTTATCCGGCCCCGGGACAGAGAATGAAAAACTGTTTTTT. The full variable domain, in which reference TRBV27 and TRBJ1-4 provide the parts outside the CDR3, is EAQVTQNPRYLITVTGKKLTVTCSQNMNHEYMSWYRQDPGLGLRQIYYSMNVEVTDKGDVPEGYKVSRKEKRNFPLILESPSPNQTSLYFCASSLSGPGTENEKLFFGSGTQLSVL.